The subject of this entry is one TCR beta chain. The antigen remains unidentified. The source of the sample is a study of T cells after yellow fever vaccination. Study-level background: Preparation of the low-cell-number fractions used SMART-Seq v4 Ultra Low Input. Regarding the study as a whole: Some clonotypes, a small share, were shared between CD4 and CD8 compartments. Within FACS-sorted repertoires, abundant clonotypes contaminating from the bulk population could be present.

Generation of TCR cDNA used 5'RACE template switching (which added a universal primer site and UMIs). MiXCR was run by TCRdb on the 5' RACE reads, yielding one entry per CDR3 protein. The profile covers over 300,000 distinct CDR3 sequences, with roughly 7% appearing a single time and about a sixth taken by the ten largest. There are 16 residues in the CDR3. Germline CDR1 and CDR2: MNHEY and SVGAGI. V was trimmed by 0 bases and J by 6 bases, leaving 17 bases between them. The specimen comprised PBMCs, sampled around 45 days after the first yellow fever vaccination. The chain carries TRBV6-5 and TRBJ1-1, with no clear D. The clonotype comes from a man aged 18 to 35 who received the YFV17D yellow fever vaccine. DNA for the CDR3: TGTGCCAGCAGTTACTCGAGAAGGTCTGATTCTTCTGAAGCTTTCTTT. Residues: CASSYSRRSDSSEAFF.